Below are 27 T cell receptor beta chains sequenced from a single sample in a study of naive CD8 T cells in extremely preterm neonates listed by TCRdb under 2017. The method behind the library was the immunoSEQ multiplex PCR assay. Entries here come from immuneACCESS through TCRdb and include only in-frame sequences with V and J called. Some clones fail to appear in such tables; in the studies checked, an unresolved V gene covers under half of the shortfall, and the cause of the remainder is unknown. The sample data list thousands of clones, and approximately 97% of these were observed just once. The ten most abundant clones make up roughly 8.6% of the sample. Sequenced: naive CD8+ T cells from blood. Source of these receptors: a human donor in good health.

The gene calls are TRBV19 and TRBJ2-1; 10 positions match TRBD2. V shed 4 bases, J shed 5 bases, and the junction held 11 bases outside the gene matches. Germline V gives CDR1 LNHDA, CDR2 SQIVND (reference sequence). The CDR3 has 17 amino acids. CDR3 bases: TGTGCCAGTAGTACTCTGGTTGTCCTAGCGGGGGACAATGAGCAGTTCTTC. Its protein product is CASSTLVVLAGDNEQFF.

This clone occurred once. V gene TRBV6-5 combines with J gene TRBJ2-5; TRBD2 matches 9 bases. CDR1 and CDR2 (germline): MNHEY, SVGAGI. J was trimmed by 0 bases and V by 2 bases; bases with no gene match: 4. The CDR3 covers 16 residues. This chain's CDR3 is CASSYGASGDQETQYF. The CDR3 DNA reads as TGTGCCAGCAGTTACGGGGCTAGCGGGGACCAAGAGACCCAGTACTTC.

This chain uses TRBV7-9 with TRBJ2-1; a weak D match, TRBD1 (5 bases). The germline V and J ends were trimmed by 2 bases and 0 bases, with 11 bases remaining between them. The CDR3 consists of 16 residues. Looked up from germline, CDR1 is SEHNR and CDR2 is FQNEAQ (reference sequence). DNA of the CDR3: TGTGCCAGCAGCTTAAGGGGCTCAAGCTCCTACAATGAGCAGTTCTTC. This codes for CASSLRGSSSYNEQFF.

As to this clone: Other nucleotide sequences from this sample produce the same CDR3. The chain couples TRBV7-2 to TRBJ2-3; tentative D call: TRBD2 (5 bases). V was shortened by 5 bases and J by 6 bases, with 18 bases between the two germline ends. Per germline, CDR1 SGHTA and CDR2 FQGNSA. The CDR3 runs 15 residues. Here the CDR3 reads CASSDIADLRDTQYF. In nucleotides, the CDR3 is TGTGCCAGCAGCGACATCGCGGACTTGAGGGATACGCAGTATTTT.

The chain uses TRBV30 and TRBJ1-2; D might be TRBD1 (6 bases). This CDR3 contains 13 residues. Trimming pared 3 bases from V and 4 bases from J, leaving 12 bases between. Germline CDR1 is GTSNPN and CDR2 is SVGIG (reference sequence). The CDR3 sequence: CAWRRGQSYGYTF. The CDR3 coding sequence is TGTGCCTGGAGGAGAGGACAGTCCTATGGCTACACCTTC.

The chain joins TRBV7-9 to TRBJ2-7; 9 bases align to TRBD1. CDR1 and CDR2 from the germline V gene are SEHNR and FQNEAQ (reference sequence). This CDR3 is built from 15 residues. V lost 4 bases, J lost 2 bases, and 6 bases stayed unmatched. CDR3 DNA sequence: TGTGCCAGCAGCTACAGGGGGCAGGGCACCTACGAGCAGTACTTC. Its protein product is CASSYRGQGTYEQYF.

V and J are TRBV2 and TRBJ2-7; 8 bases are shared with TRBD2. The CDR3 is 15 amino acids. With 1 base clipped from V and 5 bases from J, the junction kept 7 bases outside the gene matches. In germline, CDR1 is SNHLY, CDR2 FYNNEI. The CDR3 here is CASSEELADPDEQYF. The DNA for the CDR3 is TGTGCCAGCAGTGAAGAACTAGCGGACCCGGACGAGCAGTACTTC. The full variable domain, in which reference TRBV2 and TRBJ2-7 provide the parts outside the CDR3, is EPEVTQTPSHQVTQMGQEVILRCVPISNHLYFYWYRQILGQKVEFLVSFYNNEISEKSEIFDDQFSVERPDGSNFTLKIRSTKLEDSAMYFCASSEELADPDEQYFGPGTRLTVT.

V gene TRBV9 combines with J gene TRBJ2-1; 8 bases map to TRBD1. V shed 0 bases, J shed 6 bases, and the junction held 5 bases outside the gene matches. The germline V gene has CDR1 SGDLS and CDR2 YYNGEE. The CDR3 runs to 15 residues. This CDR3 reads CASSVEGQASNEQFF. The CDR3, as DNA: TGTGCCAGCAGCGTAGAGGGACAGGCCTCCAATGAGCAGTTCTTC. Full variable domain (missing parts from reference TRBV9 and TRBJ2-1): DSGVTQTPKHLITATGQRVTLRCSPRSGDLSVYWYQQSLDQGLQFLIQYYNGEERAKGNILERFSAQQFPDLHSELNLSSLELGDSALYFCASSVEGQASNEQFFGPGTRLTVL.

The CDR3 loop reads CASSVGGSSGGEETQYF. In nucleotides, the CDR3 is TGTGCCAGCAGCGTAGGTGGGAGCAGCGGGGGGGAAGAGACCCAGTACTTC. The chain joins TRBV9 to TRBJ2-5, with 10 bases aligning to TRBD2. The CDR3 loop spans 17 amino acids. Unmatched junction bases numbered 8, after V lost 0 bases and J lost 3 bases. Germline CDR1 SGDLS, CDR2 YYNGEE.

CDR3 sequence: CASSLTGTGAPEAFF. As DNA, the CDR3 is TGTGCCAGCAGTTTGACCGGGACAGGGGCCCCTGAAGCTTTCTTT. The rearrangement joins TRBV27 to TRBJ1-1; 10 bases fit TRBD1. V gave up 3 bases and J gave up 6 bases; unmatched junction bases: 7. CDR1 and CDR2 from the germline V gene are MNHEY and SMNVEV (reference sequence). The length of the CDR3 is 15 residues.

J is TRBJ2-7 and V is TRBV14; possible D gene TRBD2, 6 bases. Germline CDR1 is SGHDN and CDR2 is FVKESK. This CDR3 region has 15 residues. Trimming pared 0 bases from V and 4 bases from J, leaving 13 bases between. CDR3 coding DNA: TGTGCCAGCAGCCAAGAGGGCGGGATCGTTTACGAGCAGTACTTC. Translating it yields CASSQEGGIVYEQYF.

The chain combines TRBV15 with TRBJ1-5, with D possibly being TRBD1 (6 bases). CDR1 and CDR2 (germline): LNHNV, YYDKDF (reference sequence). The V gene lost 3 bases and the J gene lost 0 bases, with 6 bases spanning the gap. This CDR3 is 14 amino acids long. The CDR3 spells CATSSRGSNQPQHF. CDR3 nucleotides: TGTGCCACCAGCAGCAGGGGTAGCAATCAGCCCCAGCATTTT.

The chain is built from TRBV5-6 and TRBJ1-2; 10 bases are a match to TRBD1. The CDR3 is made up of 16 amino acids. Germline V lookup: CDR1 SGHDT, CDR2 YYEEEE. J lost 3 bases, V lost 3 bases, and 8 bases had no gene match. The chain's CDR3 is CASSSPTGTGDYGYTF. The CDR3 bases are TGTGCCAGCAGCTCCCCAACCGGGACAGGGGACTATGGCTACACCTTC.

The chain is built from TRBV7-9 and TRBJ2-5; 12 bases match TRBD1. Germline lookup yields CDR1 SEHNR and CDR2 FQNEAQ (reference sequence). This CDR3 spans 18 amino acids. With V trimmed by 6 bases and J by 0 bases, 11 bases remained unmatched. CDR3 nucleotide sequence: TGTGCCAGCAGGGGACAGGGGGCTTCTACTAAGTACCAAGAGACCCAGTACTTC. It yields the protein CASRGQGASTKYQETQYF.

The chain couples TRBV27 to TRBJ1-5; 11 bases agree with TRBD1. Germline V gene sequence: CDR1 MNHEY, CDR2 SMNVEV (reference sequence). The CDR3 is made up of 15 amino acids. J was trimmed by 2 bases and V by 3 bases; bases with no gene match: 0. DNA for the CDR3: TGTGCCAGCAGTTTGGGACAGGGGGGCAATCAGCCCCAGCATTTT. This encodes CASSLGQGGNQPQHF.

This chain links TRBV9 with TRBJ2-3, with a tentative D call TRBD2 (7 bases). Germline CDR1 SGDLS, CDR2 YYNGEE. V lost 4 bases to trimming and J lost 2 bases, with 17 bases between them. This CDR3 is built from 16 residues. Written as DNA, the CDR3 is TGTGCCAGCAGCTCCCAGGGAGGGGGGGCCACAGATACGCAGTATTTT. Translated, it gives CASSSQGGGATDTQYF.

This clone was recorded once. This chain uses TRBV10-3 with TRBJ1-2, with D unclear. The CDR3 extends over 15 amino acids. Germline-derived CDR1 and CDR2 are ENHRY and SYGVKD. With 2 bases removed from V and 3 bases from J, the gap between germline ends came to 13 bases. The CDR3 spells CAISEEGGFYYGYTF. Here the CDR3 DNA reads TGTGCCATCAGTGAGGAGGGCGGATTCTACTATGGCTACACCTTC.

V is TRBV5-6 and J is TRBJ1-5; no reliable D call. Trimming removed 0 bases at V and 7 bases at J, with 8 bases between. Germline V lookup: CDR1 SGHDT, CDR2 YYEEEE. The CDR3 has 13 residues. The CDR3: CASSLGGTQPQHF. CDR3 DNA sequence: TGTGCCAGCAGCTTGGGAGGTACCCAGCCCCAGCATTTT.

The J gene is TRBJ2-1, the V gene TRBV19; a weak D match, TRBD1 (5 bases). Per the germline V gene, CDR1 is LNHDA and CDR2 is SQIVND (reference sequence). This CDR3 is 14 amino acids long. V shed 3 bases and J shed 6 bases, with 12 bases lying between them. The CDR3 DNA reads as TGTGCCAGTAGTATCGGGCACCAGGGCAATGAGCAGTTCTTC. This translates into CASSIGHQGNEQFF.

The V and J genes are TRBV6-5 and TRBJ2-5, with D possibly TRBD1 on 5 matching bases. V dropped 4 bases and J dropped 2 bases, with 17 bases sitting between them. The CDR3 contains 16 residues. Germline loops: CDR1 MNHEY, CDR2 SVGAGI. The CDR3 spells CASSSRAGGRQETQYF. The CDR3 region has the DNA TGTGCCAGCAGTTCCAGGGCTGGCGGACGACAAGAGACCCAGTACTTC.

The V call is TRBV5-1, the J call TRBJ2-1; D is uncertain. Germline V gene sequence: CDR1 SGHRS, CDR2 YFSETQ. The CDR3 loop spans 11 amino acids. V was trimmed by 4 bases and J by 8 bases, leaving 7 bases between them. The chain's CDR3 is CASSPGYEQFF. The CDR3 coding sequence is TGCGCCAGCAGCCCAGGATATGAGCAGTTCTTC.

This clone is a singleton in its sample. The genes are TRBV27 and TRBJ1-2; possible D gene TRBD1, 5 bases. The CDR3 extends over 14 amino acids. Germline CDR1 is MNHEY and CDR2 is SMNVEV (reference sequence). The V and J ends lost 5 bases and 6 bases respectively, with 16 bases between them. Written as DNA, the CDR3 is TGTGCCAGCAGTCAACACAGGATGGCGAATGGCTACACCTTC. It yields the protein CASSQHRMANGYTF.

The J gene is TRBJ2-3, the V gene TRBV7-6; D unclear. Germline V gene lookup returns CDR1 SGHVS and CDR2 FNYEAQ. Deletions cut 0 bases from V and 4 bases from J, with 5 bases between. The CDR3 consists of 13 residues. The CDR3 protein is CASSLARADTQYF. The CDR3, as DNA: TGTGCCAGCAGCTTAGCGCGAGCAGATACGCAGTATTTT.

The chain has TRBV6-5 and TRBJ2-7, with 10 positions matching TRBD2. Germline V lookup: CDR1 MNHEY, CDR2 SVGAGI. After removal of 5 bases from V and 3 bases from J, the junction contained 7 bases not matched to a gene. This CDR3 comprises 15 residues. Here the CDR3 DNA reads TGTGCCAGCAGTAAAGGGGCTAGCGGGAGCTACGAGCAGTACTTC. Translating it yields CASSKGASGSYEQYF.

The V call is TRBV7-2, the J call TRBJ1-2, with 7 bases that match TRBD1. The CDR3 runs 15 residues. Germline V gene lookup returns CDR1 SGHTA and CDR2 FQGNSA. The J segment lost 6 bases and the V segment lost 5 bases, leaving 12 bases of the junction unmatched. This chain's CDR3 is CASSPNAGTVNGYTF. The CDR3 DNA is TGTGCCAGCAGCCCGAATGCAGGGACAGTGAATGGCTACACCTTC.

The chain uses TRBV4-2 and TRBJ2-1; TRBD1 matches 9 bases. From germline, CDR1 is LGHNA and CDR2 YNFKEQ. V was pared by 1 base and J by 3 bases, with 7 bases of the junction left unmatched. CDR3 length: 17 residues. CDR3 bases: TGTGCCAGCAGCCAAGGAGTTCCGGGACAGGGCTACAATGAGCAGTTCTTC. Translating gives CASSQGVPGQGYNEQFF.

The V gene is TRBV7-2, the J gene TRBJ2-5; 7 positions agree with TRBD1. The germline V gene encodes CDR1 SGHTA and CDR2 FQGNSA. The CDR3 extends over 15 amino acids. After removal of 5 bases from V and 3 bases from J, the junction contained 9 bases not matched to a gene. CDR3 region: CASSAPGQTKETQYF. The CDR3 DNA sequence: TGTGCCAGCAGCGCCCCGGGACAGACAAAAGAGACCCAGTACTTC.